A selection of T cell receptor beta chains follows, all from one sample in a study of blood T cell repertoires in COVID-19. Sequencing was performed with immunoSEQ multiplex PCR; in TCRdb, only in-frame clones are kept and a portion is missing. This table holds just over 300,000 clones, approximately 84% found once. Sequencing input: PBMCs or T cells enriched from blood (not recorded which). The receptors stem from a man aged 25-45 years who had recovered from COVID-19. CDR3s include the opening cysteine and the closing phenylalanine or tryptophan. Expanded clones are given a class, and other clones once, few, many or no size at all.

V gene	J gene	clone size	CDR3 protein
TRBV7-8	TRBJ2-7	once	CASSRDRVSEQYF
TRBV11-2	TRBJ1-1	NA	CASSLGTGWGNTEAFF
TRBV11-3	TRBJ2-3	NA	CASSLELAGASTDTQYF
TRBV4-1	TRBJ1-1	NA	CASSQRGANTEAFF
TRBV7-9	TRBJ1-2	NA	CASSLGQGAGYGYTF
TRBV2	TRBJ1-5	NA	CASSDKTAYQPQHF
TRBV29-1	TRBJ2-7	once	CSATLSGKPSYEQYF
TRBV19	TRBJ1-2	NA	CASTDRGTNYGYTF
TRBV18	TRBJ1-4	NA	CASSPGTGANTNEKLFF
TRBV28	TRBJ2-2	NA	CASSFTGIGELFF
TRBV9	TRBJ2-7	NA	CASSVTGTLVYEQYF
TRBV9	TRBJ2-4	NA	CASSVDGSKNIQYF
TRBV28	TRBJ2-5	once	CAIFRTSGGASETQYF
TRBV7-2	TRBJ2-1	few	CASSFDRGGYNEQFF
TRBV11-2	TRBJ2-7	NA	CASSRIQPYEQYF
TRBV7-9	TRBJ1-2	NA	CASSSTKRGYGYTF
TRBV2	TRBJ2-4	NA	CASSEGTGRNIQYF
TRBV10-1	TRBJ1-1	NA	CASSPRADTEAFF
TRBV5-8	TRBJ1-2	NA	CASSSDRGGYGYTF
TRBV6-5	TRBJ2-7	NA	CASSYDWTSGAYEQYF
TRBV7-9	TRBJ2-7	few	CASSFPAGVEQYF
TRBV19	TRBJ1-4	NA	CASGGQFNEKLFF
TRBV5-1	TRBJ1-2	NA	CASSLVAGGYTF
TRBV10-1	TRBJ1-2	NA	CASSEGTGRGYTF
TRBV28	TRBJ1-2	NA	CASSSGGANYGYTF
TRBV5-1	TRBJ2-7	NA	CASSPDLAYEQYF
TRBV10-3	TRBJ2-2	NA	CAISDWGQGDTGELFF
TRBV5-6	TRBJ2-7	NA	CASSLAGGQGAWEQYF
TRBV19	TRBJ2-7	NA	CASSISERGGRGGSYEQYF
TRBV6-5	TRBJ1-1	NA	CASSYSTGEAFF
TRBV7-9	TRBJ1-2	NA	CASSRTGDYGYTF
TRBV19	TRBJ2-3	few	CASHTLDGTDTQYF
TRBV27	TRBJ2-1	NA	CASSPEGHEQFF
TRBV7-2	TRBJ2-1	few	CASSLRQGFREQFF
TRBV30	TRBJ2-7	NA	CAWSRNRGSYEQYF
TRBV19	TRBJ1-6	NA	CATKEGQGASPLHF
TRBV6-5	TRBJ1-4	NA	CASSYQQGSGEKLFF
TRBV5-4	TRBJ1-1	NA	CASSPAQARGNTEAFF
TRBV4-1	TRBJ2-2	NA	CASSQVRLVLAGELFF
TRBV6-4	TRBJ1-1	few	CASSDSSQGEQGEAFF
TRBV27	TRBJ1-2	NA	CASKRQGSLANYGYTF
TRBV19	TRBJ2-1	NA	CASGTSGVQDNEQFF